The entry below gives a single T cell receptor (beta chain) sequence along with its context. This clonotype was found many times. Its antigen remains undetermined. The sample holds no much larger clone one base away, and base qualities are not on file. The library came from PCR. TCRdb lists the instrument as Illumina HiSeq 2500. To normalize quantification of the TCRbeta repertoire, the TCR libraries were built with molecular barcoding that relied on unique molecular identifiers. Starting from the raw public reads, TCRdb applied fastp trimming at Q25, assembled clones with MiXCR and retained in-frame beta chains. Rows merge per CDR3 protein into single entries with the most common DNA and genes. Counted in this sample were 550,000 to 800,000 distinct CDR3 sequences; about an eighth of them appeared once. The top ten hold 0.79% of the sample. The data derive from a study of T-cell reconstitution after alpha-beta-depleted transplantation in children (dated by TCRdb to 2016 to 2018). Regarding the research as a whole: The study quantitatively tracked T-cell immune reconstitution after TCRalphabeta/CD19-depleted allogeneic hematopoietic cell transplantation in children using TCR repertoire profiling.

The germline V gene (reference sequence) yields DFQATT for CDR1 and SNEGSKA for CDR2. The CDR3 sequence holds 13 residues, the cysteine and phenylalanine included. Kept here is only the CDR3 DNA, which spans 39 bases and is read in frame from base 1. V is pared back by 5 bases and J by 0 bases, with 9 bases lying between the germline termini. Broader findings and caveats from the paper: Over subsequent months, a decline in hyperexpanded clone frequencies was noted, and after one year, T-cell counts and TCRbeta diversity were mostly ascribed to newly produced T cells. Apparently early alphabetaT-cell count recovery about two months after transplant reportedly relied on only several hundred rapidly expanded clones derived from non-depleted graft cells. In some patients, the high TCRbeta diversity seen at day 60 was put down to recipient T cells and intrathymic progenitors that had survived conditioning.

Per the publication, the treatment or condition label means: allogeneic hematopoietic cell transplantation with graft depleted of TCRalphabeta T cells and CD19 B cells. The transplant recipients were children given TCRalphabeta/CD19-depleted allogeneic hematopoietic cell grafts. The specimen comprised PBMCs, sampled before TCRalphabeta/CD19-depleted stem cell transplant. This TCR derives from a girl between 2 and 10 years old with congenital amegakaryocytic thrombocytopenia, due to receive a stem cell transplant. The sequence joins TRBV20-1 to TRBJ2-3, with a weak D call of TRBD2 (6 bases match). The CDR3 region reads CSARAGSTDTQYF. The DNA reads as follows: TGCAGTGCTCGAGCGGGTAGCACAGATACGCAGTATTTT.